A selection of T cell receptor beta chains follows, all from one sample in a study of beta chain features in type 1 diabetes. Profiled with immunoSEQ multiplex PCR; TCRdb holds only in-frame clones, not every one. The profile covers a few hundred thousand clones, with approximately 15% appearing a single time and about 0.02% taken by the ten largest. The sequenced sample consisted of naive CD4+ T cells from blood. These receptors originate from a woman between 18 and 30 years old in good health. CDR3s include the opening cysteine and the closing phenylalanine or tryptophan. D genes are given only for firm matches. The listing skips clone size in some rows; elsewhere it reads once, few, many or a size class.

j_call	clone_size	v_call	d_call	cdr3_aa	cdr3_nt
TRBJ1-1	.	TRBV29-1	.	CSVVEGLGAFF	TGCAGCGTCGTGGAGGGTTTAGGAGCTTTCTTT
TRBJ2-5	few	TRBV4-1	TRBD2	CASRTGGRGKGETQYF	TGCGCCAGCAGGACGGGCGGGCGGGGGAAGGGAGAGACCCAGTACTTC
TRBJ2-5	.	TRBV7-2	.	CASSLSVQETQYF	TGTGCCAGCAGCCTTAGCGTTCAAGAGACCCAGTACTTC
TRBJ1-1	few	TRBV12-5	.	CASGDTGYTEAFF	TGTGCTAGTGGAGATACAGGGTACACTGAAGCTTTCTTT
TRBJ2-3	.	TRBV29-1	.	CSVSGGGDTQYF	TGCAGCGTCTCCGGAGGAGGGGATACGCAGTATTTT
TRBJ1-1	few	TRBV29-1	TRBD1	CSVLQGLKMGEAFF	TGCAGCGTTCTACAGGGGCTCAAAATGGGGGAAGCTTTCTTT
TRBJ2-1	.	TRBV18	.	CASSPQGYNEQFF	TGTGCCAGCTCACCACAGGGGTACAATGAGCAGTTCTTC
TRBJ2-2	few	TRBV29-1	.	CSVGQYTGELFF	TGCAGCGTTGGACAGTACACCGGGGAGCTGTTTTTT
TRBJ2-7	.	TRBV6-1	.	CASSESGRLYEQYF	TGTGCCAGCAGTGAGAGCGGACGCCTCTACGAGCAGTACTTC
TRBJ2-4	.	TRBV19	TRBD1	CASRPLSTGLAKNIQYF	TGTGCCAGTAGACCACTTTCGACAGGGTTGGCCAAAAACATTCAGTACTTC
TRBJ2-3	.	TRBV7-6	.	CASSFYTDTQYF	TGTGCCAGCAGCTTTTACACAGATACGCAGTATTTT
TRBJ2-1	few	TRBV15	TRBD1	CATSRDRGSYNEQFF	TGTGCCACCAGCAGAGACAGGGGGTCCTACAATGAGCAGTTCTTC
TRBJ1-2	few	TRBV25-1	.	CASSEPGLTYGYTF	TGTGCCAGCAGTGAACCGGGACTGACCTATGGCTACACCTTC
TRBJ1-2	.	TRBV30	TRBD1	CAWNSNRGGYTF	TGTGCCTGGAATTCGAACAGGGGAGGCTACACCTTC
TRBJ1-2	few	TRBV6-5	TRBD1	CASSYLVTGHGYTF	TGTGCCAGCAGTTATCTGGTGACAGGGCATGGCTACACCTTC
TRBJ1-2	.	TRBV16	TRBD1	CASSQSTGTVYGYTF	TGTGCCAGCAGCCAATCGACAGGGACAGTCTATGGCTACACCTTC
TRBJ2-1	few	TRBV4-1	TRBD2	CASSLERAGAPGEQFF	TGCGCCAGCAGCCTGGAGCGAGCGGGAGCCCCTGGGGAGCAGTTCTTC
TRBJ2-1	.	TRBV18	TRBD2	CASSPPLAGDNEQFF	TGTGCCAGCTCTCCACCTTTAGCGGGAGACAATGAGCAGTTCTTC
TRBJ1-1	once	TRBV30	.	CAWSRLNTEAFF	TGTGCCTGGAGCAGGTTGAACACTGAAGCTTTCTTT
TRBJ1-2	few	TRBV29-1	.	CSVEEHRAYGYTF	TGCAGCGTTGAAGAACACAGGGCATATGGCTACACCTTC
TRBJ1-2	.	TRBV27	.	CASRGNGGRPPYTF	TGTGCCAGCAGGGGCAATGGGGGCAGGCCGCCCTACACCTTC
TRBJ2-1	.	TRBV5-4	TRBD2	CASSPKTSGPYNEQFF	TGTGCCAGCAGCCCAAAGACTAGCGGGCCTTACAATGAGCAGTTCTTC
TRBJ2-1	few	TRBV7-8	TRBD2	CASSRPPSGSSYNEQFF	TGTGCCAGCAGCCGCCCCCCTAGCGGGAGCTCCTACAATGAGCAGTTCTTC
TRBJ1-1	once	TRBV7-2	.	CASSLQGNTEAFF	TGTGCCAGCAGCTTGCAGGGGAACACTGAAGCTTTCTTT
TRBJ2-2	.	TRBV9	TRBD1	CASRRGTENTGELFF	TGTGCCAGCAGAAGAGGGACAGAGAACACCGGGGAGCTGTTTTTT
TRBJ2-5	few	TRBV7-9	.	CASSLVRSSSEETQYF	TGTGCCAGCAGCTTAGTTAGGTCGTCTAGCGAAGAGACCCAGTACTTC
TRBJ2-5	few	TRBV21-1	.	CASSKVRETQYF	TGTGCCAGCAGCAAAGTTCGAGAGACCCAGTACTTC
TRBJ1-4	.	TRBV23-1	.	CASTRGQFNEKLFF	TGCGCCAGCACCCGCGGGCAGTTTAATGAAAAACTGTTTTTT
TRBJ2-3	once	TRBV7-3	.	CASSPSGVTDTQYF	TGTGCCAGCAGTCCAAGCGGAGTCACAGATACGCAGTATTTT
TRBJ1-2	few	TRBV30	.	CAWSPRDGYTF	TGTGCCTGGAGTCCTCGAGATGGCTACACCTTC
TRBJ2-1	.	TRBV30	TRBD2	CAWSVPWDGRALYNEQFF	TGTGCCTGGAGTGTACCTTGGGACGGGAGGGCCCTCTACAATGAGCAGTTCTTC
TRBJ2-3	.	TRBV7-8	.	CASSFRTAGGTDTQYF	TGTGCCAGCAGCTTTAGGACAGCAGGGGGGACAGATACGCAGTATTTT
TRBJ1-1	few	TRBV30	.	CAWSHRRGNTEAFF	TGTGCCTGGAGCCACCGAAGAGGGAACACTGAAGCTTTCTTT
TRBJ2-1	.	TRBV7-2	TRBD2	CASSSNGLAGGREQFF	TGTGCCAGCAGCTCGAACGGACTAGCGGGAGGGAGGGAGCAGTTCTTC
TRBJ2-1	few	TRBV7-9	.	CASSLTRDYNEQFF	TGTGCCAGCAGCTTAACACGGGACTACAATGAGCAGTTCTTC
TRBJ2-1	.	TRBV7-2	TRBD2	CASSLTSGSTYGEQFF	TGTGCCAGCAGCTTAACTAGCGGGAGTACTTACGGTGAGCAGTTCTTC
TRBJ1-3	few	TRBV7-2	.	CASSRSRDNSGNTIYF	TGTGCCAGCAGCCGATCCCGGGACAACTCTGGAAACACCATATATTTT
TRBJ2-5	.	TRBV28	.	CASSFGGGAKETQYF	TGTGCCAGCAGTTTCGGCGGAGGGGCAAAAGAGACCCAGTACTTC
TRBJ2-1	.	TRBV7-3	TRBD2	CASSPSTSGRAYEQFF	TGTGCCAGCTCACCATCGACTAGCGGGAGGGCCTATGAGCAGTTCTTC
TRBJ2-1	.	TRBV28	TRBD2	CASSTAGVLYNEQFF	TGTGCCAGCAGTACAGCGGGAGTACTCTACAATGAGCAGTTCTTC
TRBJ2-1	.	TRBV7-9	.	CASSLMGGNGNEQFF	TGTGCCAGCAGCTTAATGGGCGGGAACGGAAATGAGCAGTTCTTC
TRBJ2-1	few	TRBV2	.	CASRLGSAYNEQFF	TGTGCCAGCAGGCTAGGCAGTGCCTACAATGAGCAGTTCTTC
TRBJ1-2	.	TRBV20-1	TRBD1	CSARDHRGGFF	TGCAGTGCTAGAGATCACAGGGGTGGGTTCTTC
TRBJ2-7	few	TRBV30	TRBD1	CAWSRGGTGDNEQYF	TGTGCCTGGAGTCGAGGGGGGACAGGGGATAACGAGCAGTACTTC
TRBJ1-5	.	TRBV28	.	CASSTDIQPQHF	TGTGCCAGCAGCACAGACATCCAGCCCCAGCATTTT
TRBJ1-3	few	TRBV5-1	.	CASSASTVGNTIYF	TGCGCCAGCAGCGCTTCGACAGTGGGAAACACCATATATTTT
TRBJ2-1	.	TRBV2	.	CASSLLVGEQFF	TGTGCCAGCAGCTTACTAGTCGGTGAGCAGTTCTTC
TRBJ2-5	.	TRBV29-1	.	CSGRVSGVETQYF	TGCAGCGGAAGGGTGTCAGGGGTGGAGACCCAGTACTTC
TRBJ2-3	few	TRBV5-1	TRBD1	CASRKQGATDTQYF	TGCGCCAGCAGGAAACAGGGGGCCACAGATACGCAGTATTTT
TRBJ2-2	.	TRBV5-1	.	CASTRGAGTGELFF	TGCGCCAGCACCCGGGGGGCCGGGACCGGGGAGCTGTTTTTT
TRBJ1-2	few	TRBV21-1	.	CASSKGGGIGGYTF	TGTGCCAGCAGCAAAGGTGGAGGAATAGGCGGCTACACCTTC